This entry features one TCR beta chain sequence. This sample was included in a study of Graves' ophthalmopathy and Graves' hyperthyroidism. RNA transcripts were the source from which TCR beta CDR3 regions were amplified. First-round RT-PCR used HTBI primers; second-round multiplex PCR followed. TCRdb itself ran the multiplex PCR reads through MiXCR, one entry per CDR3 protein. The sample yields 500,000 to 600,000 distinct CDR3 sequences, under 40% seen once. The germline V gene encodes CDR1 ENHRY and CDR2 SYGVKD. V was cut by 4 bases and J by 2 bases, with 12 bases left in between. This CDR3 region has 14 residues.

The material sequenced was peripheral blood or thyroid tissue (not recorded which). This chain joins TRBV10-3 and TRBJ2-7; D might be TRBD1 (6 bases). The origin of this receptor is an adult man with Graves' hyperthyroidism. The CDR3 region is CAISGTANPYEQYF. CDR3 sequence (DNA): TGTGCCATCAGTGGGACAGCGAACCCCTACGAGCAGTACTTC.